The clone carrying this TCR beta chain was detected only once. What it binds is not known. This CDR3 has 16 residues. CDR1 LNHDA and CDR2 SQIVND come from the germline V gene (reference sequence). The junction had 6 bases not matched to a gene; V was cut back by 4 bases and J by 2 bases. Time point here: pretreatment peripheral blood. Patients suffered from locally advanced or metastatic urothelial carcinoma. Peripheral blood mononuclear cells were collected from every patient before and during treatment, yielding between 1 and 8 samples per patient. The sample is drawn from a study of PD-L1 blockade in urothelial cancer. Study-level background: Blood analysis took place 3 weeks (second dose) and 6 weeks after treatment start. Study results and limitations: Survival was better when pretreatment blood TCR clonality fell below the median.

The table came from immunoSEQ multiplex PCR; TCRdb's copy has only in-frame clones and leaves some out. The sample holds about 95,000 clones, about nine tenths seen once. J is TRBJ1-3 and V is TRBV19, with 9 nucleotides matching TRBD1. The sequence was obtained from a man in his sixties with urothelial cancer. The sample consisted of PBMCs, taken around atezolizumab (anti-PD-L1) treatment. The DNA for the CDR3 is TGTGCCAGTAGTACAACCGGGACAGGGACTGGAAACACCATATATTTT. Encoded protein: CASSTTGTGTGNTIYF.